This T cell receptor beta chain was captured in a study of CD4 and CD8 cells across lung adenocarcinoma regions. Samples came from patients with localized non-small cell lung adenocarcinoma. Germline CDR1 and CDR2: KGHDR and SFDVKD. Trimming took 9 bases from V and 3 from J; bases not matched to a gene: 4. The CDR3 has 13 amino acids. TCRdb re-called the PCR reads with MiXCR, one entry per CDR3 protein. Here the sample spans roughly 1,700 distinct CDR3 sequences, 45% to 50% being singletons. The chain is built from TRBV24-1 and TRBJ2-3; 8 bases agree with TRBD1. This TCR was sampled from a female donor with lung adenocarcinoma. The CD4 and CD8 labels of this study may be unreliable. The sequencing input was CD4+ T cells from the center of a lung tumor. CDR3 in DNA: TGTGCCACCGGACAGGGTGGTACAGATACGCAGTATTTT. Protein product: CATGQGGTDTQYF.